These T cell receptor beta chains were read from a single sample in a study of identical twins. A single record per CDR3 protein comes from TCRdb applying MiXCR to the 5' RACE reads. The sample yields 150,000 or so distinct CDR3 sequences, roughly 3.3% seen once. The sequenced sample was memory T cells sorted from blood. These receptors were obtained from a man between 18 and 29 years old in good health. Each CDR3 is given with its conserved first and last residue. Each record gives: CDR3 protein, CDR3 DNA, V gene, J gene, clone size, D gene. D genes are given only for firm matches. Clone size is stated in some rows and not others, as once, few, many or a class when expanded.

CDR3 protein: CASSLGDSYQPQHF
CDR3 DNA: TGTGCCAGCAGCTTAGGGGACAGTTATCAGCCCCAGCATTTT
V gene: TRBV7-9
J gene: TRBJ1-5
clone size: -
D gene: TRBD1

CDR3 protein: CAISESGEGVTPQYF
CDR3 DNA: TGTGCCATCAGTGAGTCGGGAGAGGGGGTTACCCCCCAGTACTTC
V gene: TRBV10-3
J gene: TRBJ2-5
clone size: many
D gene: -

CDR3 protein: CASSVSSGNTIYF
CDR3 DNA: TGTGCCAGCAGCGTATCCTCTGGAAACACCATATATTTT
V gene: TRBV12-3/TRBV12-4
J gene: TRBJ1-3
clone size: many
D gene: -

CDR3 protein: CASSSSGTGGPGGYTF
CDR3 DNA: TGTGCCAGCAGCTCTTCCGGGACAGGGGGCCCTGGAGGCTACACCTTC
V gene: TRBV7-9
J gene: TRBJ1-2
clone size: many
D gene: TRBD1

CDR3 protein: CASRKQGASGYTF
CDR3 DNA: TGTGCCAGCAGGAAACAGGGGGCTAGTGGCTACACCTTC
V gene: TRBV6-1
J gene: TRBJ1-2
clone size: many
D gene: TRBD1

CDR3 protein: CASSLGQGSDQPQHF
CDR3 DNA: TGCGCCAGCAGCTTGGGGCAGGGTAGTGATCAGCCCCAGCATTTT
V gene: TRBV5-1
J gene: TRBJ1-5
clone size: -
D gene: -

CDR3 protein: CASRSIAGGSGDTQYF
CDR3 DNA: TGTGCCAGCAGATCAATAGCGGGAGGGTCGGGAGATACGCAGTATTTT
V gene: TRBV6-2/TRBV6-3
J gene: TRBJ2-3
clone size: many
D gene: TRBD2

CDR3 protein: CASSGGQGWDEQFF
CDR3 DNA: TGTGCCAGCAGCGGAGGACAGGGTTGGGATGAGCAGTTCTTC
V gene: TRBV5-5
J gene: TRBJ2-1
clone size: many
D gene: TRBD1

CDR3 protein: CASSSISGTSGRGIYNEQFF
CDR3 DNA: TGTGCCAGCAGCTCCATCTCCGGGACTAGCGGGAGAGGGATCTACAATGAGCAGTTCTTC
V gene: TRBV11-1
J gene: TRBJ2-1
clone size: many
D gene: TRBD2

CDR3 protein: CSATSRGLLTYEQYF
CDR3 DNA: TGCAGTGCTACCTCAAGGGGGCTACTAACCTACGAGCAGTACTTC
V gene: TRBV20-1
J gene: TRBJ2-7
clone size: many
D gene: TRBD1

CDR3 protein: CASSFRGDNSPLHF
CDR3 DNA: TGTGCCAGCAGCTTCAGGGGGGATAATTCACCCCTCCACTTT
V gene: TRBV12-3/TRBV12-4
J gene: TRBJ1-6
clone size: many
D gene: TRBD1

CDR3 protein: CASSGAETQYF
CDR3 DNA: TGTGCCAGCAGCGGGGCGGAGACCCAGTACTTC
V gene: TRBV7-9
J gene: TRBJ2-5
clone size: few
D gene: -

CDR3 protein: CASSHAGTDTQYF
CDR3 DNA: TGCGCCAGCAGCCATGCCGGCACAGATACGCAGTATTTT
V gene: TRBV4-3
J gene: TRBJ2-3
clone size: many
D gene: -

CDR3 protein: CASSLGSMNTEAFF
CDR3 DNA: TGTGCCAGCAGCTTGGGTTCGATGAACACTGAAGCTTTCTTT
V gene: TRBV7-9
J gene: TRBJ1-1
clone size: many
D gene: -

CDR3 protein: CASSSGEQFF
CDR3 DNA: TGTGCCAGCAGCTCCGGAGAGCAGTTCTTC
V gene: TRBV7-2
J gene: TRBJ2-1
clone size: many
D gene: -

CDR3 protein: CSAQKRLAGDSEQFF
CDR3 DNA: TGCAGTGCGCAAAAAAGACTAGCGGGAGATAGTGAGCAGTTCTTC
V gene: TRBV20-1
J gene: TRBJ2-1
clone size: many
D gene: TRBD2

CDR3 protein: CASSSPPTQETQYF
CDR3 DNA: TGCGCCAGCAGCTCCCCCCCTACCCAAGAGACCCAGTACTTC
V gene: TRBV5-1
J gene: TRBJ2-5
clone size: many
D gene: -

CDR3 protein: CASSRDWNQETQYF
CDR3 DNA: TGTGCCAGCAGTCGGGACTGGAACCAAGAGACCCAGTACTTC
V gene: TRBV2
J gene: TRBJ2-5
clone size: many
D gene: -

CDR3 protein: CASSQETTASHYGYTF
CDR3 DNA: TGTGCCAGCAGCCAAGAAACCACAGCATCTCACTATGGCTACACCTTC
V gene: TRBV4-2
J gene: TRBJ1-2
clone size: many
D gene: -

CDR3 protein: CASSTPGTLGEKLFF
CDR3 DNA: TGTGCCAGCAGTACTCCCGGGACACTGGGTGAAAAACTGTTTTTT
V gene: TRBV28
J gene: TRBJ1-4
clone size: many
D gene: -

CDR3 protein: CASSLGSRGYSPLHF
CDR3 DNA: TGCGCCAGCAGCTTGGGCTCCAGGGGTTATTCACCCCTCCACTTT
V gene: TRBV5-1
J gene: TRBJ1-6
clone size: many
D gene: -

CDR3 protein: CASSLYAQETQYF
CDR3 DNA: TGTGCCAGCAGCTTATATGCCCAAGAGACCCAGTACTTC
V gene: TRBV7-8
J gene: TRBJ2-5
clone size: -
D gene: -

CDR3 protein: CASRETGVGGAFF
CDR3 DNA: TGTGCCAGCAGGGAGACAGGGGTCGGAGGAGCTTTCTTT
V gene: TRBV11-2
J gene: TRBJ1-1
clone size: many
D gene: TRBD1